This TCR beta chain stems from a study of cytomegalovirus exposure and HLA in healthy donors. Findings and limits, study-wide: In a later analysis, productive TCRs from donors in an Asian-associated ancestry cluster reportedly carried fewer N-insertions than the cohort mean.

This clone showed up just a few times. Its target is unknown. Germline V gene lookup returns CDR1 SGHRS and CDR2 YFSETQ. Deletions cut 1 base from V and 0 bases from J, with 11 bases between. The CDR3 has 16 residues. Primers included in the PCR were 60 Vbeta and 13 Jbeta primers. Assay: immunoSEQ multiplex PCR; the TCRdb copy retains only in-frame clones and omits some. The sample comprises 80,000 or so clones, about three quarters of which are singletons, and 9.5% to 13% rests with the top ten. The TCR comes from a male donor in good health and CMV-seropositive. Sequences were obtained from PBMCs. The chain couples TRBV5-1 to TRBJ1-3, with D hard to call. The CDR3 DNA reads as TGCGCCAGCAGCTTGCCCTCGGGGAACTCTGGAAACACCATATATTTT. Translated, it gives CASSLPSGNSGNTIYF. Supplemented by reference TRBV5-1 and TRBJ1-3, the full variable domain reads KAGVTQTPRYLIKTRGQQVTLSCSPISGHRSVSWYQQTPGQGLQFLFEYFSETQRNKGNFPGRFSGRQFSNSRSEMNVSTLELGDSALYLCASSLPSGNSGNTIYFGEGSWLTVV.